Listed below are T cell receptor beta chains from one sample, sequenced in a study of blood T cell repertoires in COVID-19. TCRdb keeps only in-frame clones here, not all; method: immunoSEQ multiplex PCR. The sample lists roughly 150,000 clones; roughly 80% were seen once. The specimen was peripheral blood. The receptors originated from a man in his 70s with active or convalescent COVID-19. CDR3s include the opening cysteine and the closing phenylalanine or tryptophan. D genes are given only for firm matches. The size of a clone is reported for some rows only, either as once, few or many, or as a class for expanded clones.

V: TRBV27
D: TRBD1
J: TRBJ1-6
size: once
DNA: TGTGCCAGCAGTTTCGACAGGGGGAATTCACCCCTCCACTTT
CDR3: CASSFDRGNSPLHF

V: TRBV7-2
D: TRBD2
J: TRBJ2-1
size: once
DNA: TGTGCCAGCAGTTATAGCGGGAGTAAGACGAATGAGCAGTTCTTC
CDR3: CASSYSGSKTNEQFF

V: TRBV5-1
D: TRBD1
J: TRBJ2-5
size: NA
DNA: TGCGCCAGCAGCTCGGGACAGGGTGGAAAGACCCAGTACTTC
CDR3: CASSSGQGGKTQYF

V: TRBV7-9
D: TRBD1
J: TRBJ2-5
size: few
DNA: TGTGCCAGCAGCCCACAGGGGAACCAAGAGACCCAGTACTTC
CDR3: CASSPQGNQETQYF

V: TRBV19
D: NA
J: TRBJ1-3
size: NA
DNA: TGTGCCAGTAGTATAAGTGGCGGAAACACCATATATTTT
CDR3: CASSISGGNTIYF

V: TRBV19
D: NA
J: TRBJ2-2
size: NA
DNA: TGTGCCAGTTTCGGGACACCGTGGACCGGGGAGCTGTTTTTT
CDR3: CASFGTPWTGELFF

V: TRBV7-8
D: TRBD1
J: TRBJ2-3
size: NA
DNA: TGTGCCAGCAGACAGACAGGGTTTAGCACAGATACGCAGTATTTT
CDR3: CASRQTGFSTDTQYF

V: TRBV5-1
D: NA
J: TRBJ1-1
size: NA
DNA: TGCGCCAGCAGCCATCTCGGGAAGAACACTGAAGCTTTCTTT
CDR3: CASSHLGKNTEAFF

V: TRBV7-8
D: NA
J: TRBJ1-5
size: NA
DNA: TGTGCCAGCAGCTTAGACAGGGTCTATAGCAATCAGCCCCAGCATTTT
CDR3: CASSLDRVYSNQPQHF

V: TRBV5-1
D: NA
J: TRBJ2-7
size: NA
DNA: TGCGCCAGCACTCTAGTGGGGGGATTCGAGCAGTACTTC
CDR3: CASTLVGGFEQYF

V: TRBV18
D: TRBD1
J: TRBJ2-7
size: NA
DNA: TGTGCCAGCTCACCACAGGGGGCCTCTGTCGACGAGCAGTACTTC
CDR3: CASSPQGASVDEQYF

V: TRBV30
D: TRBD2
J: TRBJ2-3
size: once
DNA: TGTGCCTGGAGTCAAGCCGGGACTAGCGTAGATACGCAGTATTTT
CDR3: CAWSQAGTSVDTQYF

V: TRBV5-4
D: NA
J: TRBJ2-2
size: NA
DNA: TGTGCCAGCAGCCCGCCGGCAGGGGTGACCGGGGAGCTGTTTTTT
CDR3: CASSPPAGVTGELFF

V: TRBV6-2/TRBV6-3
D: NA
J: TRBJ2-1
size: few
DNA: TGTGCCAGCAGTCCGACTAGTGTGTCTTACAATGAGCAGTTCTTC
CDR3: CASSPTSVSYNEQFF

V: TRBV28
D: TRBD1
J: TRBJ1-2
size: NA
DNA: TGTGCCAGCAGGCTACCGGGACAGGGTTTCTATGGCTACACCTTC
CDR3: CASRLPGQGFYGYTF

V: TRBV7-9
D: NA
J: TRBJ2-7
size: NA
DNA: TGTGCCAGCAGCTTAGGAAACAGGGCCTCCTACGAGCAGTACTTC
CDR3: CASSLGNRASYEQYF

V: TRBV9
D: TRBD2
J: TRBJ2-1
size: NA
DNA: TGTGCCAGCAGCGGGTCGGGACTAGCGGGGCACAATGAGCAGTTCTTC
CDR3: CASSGSGLAGHNEQFF

V: TRBV14
D: TRBD1
J: TRBJ2-1
size: NA
DNA: TGTGCCAGCAGCCAGGACAGGGTACGCTTGTTCTTC
CDR3: CASSQDRVRLFF

V: TRBV24-1
D: TRBD2
J: TRBJ2-2
size: few
DNA: TGTGCCACCAGTCTAGGGAGGGCCCCTACCGGGGAGCTGTTTTTT
CDR3: CATSLGRAPTGELFF

V: TRBV7-2
D: NA
J: TRBJ1-2
size: NA
DNA: TGTGCCAGCAGCCCCCCCCGTCGGACAGACGACTATGGCTACACCTTC
CDR3: CASSPPRRTDDYGYTF

V: TRBV30
D: TRBD1
J: TRBJ1-4
size: NA
DNA: TGTGCCTGGAGAGGGACAGGGAAGAATGAAAAACTGTTTTTT
CDR3: CAWRGTGKNEKLFF

V: TRBV19
D: TRBD1
J: TRBJ1-2
size: once
DNA: TGTGCCAGTAGTTCCCGGGGACAGCTAGGGAACTATGGCTACACCTTC
CDR3: CASSSRGQLGNYGYTF

V: TRBV5-1
D: NA
J: TRBJ2-7
size: once
DNA: TGCGCCAGCAGCTTACAGGGACTACTGGGCTACGAGCAGTACTTC
CDR3: CASSLQGLLGYEQYF

V: TRBV2
D: TRBD2
J: TRBJ2-3
size: NA
DNA: TGTGCCAGCAGTGAAGGAGGGATGAGCGGGGGGCGGGGAGATACGCAGTATTTT
CDR3: CASSEGGMSGGRGDTQYF

V: TRBV6-5
D: NA
J: TRBJ1-4
size: NA
DNA: TGTGCCAGCAGTTACTCGAGCAGGGGAAGGGAAAAACTGTTTTTT
CDR3: CASSYSSRGREKLFF

V: TRBV18
D: TRBD1
J: TRBJ2-5
size: NA
DNA: TGTGCCAGCTCACCCCGGCAGGGGGCAGGGGAGACCCAGTACTTC
CDR3: CASSPRQGAGETQYF

V: TRBV27
D: NA
J: TRBJ2-3
size: once
DNA: TGTGCCAGCAGTTTATTCCCGAGACAGGGAGGAACAGATACGCAGTATTTT
CDR3: CASSLFPRQGGTDTQYF

V: TRBV29-1
D: NA
J: TRBJ2-2
size: NA
DNA: TGCAGCGTTGCGATAAGCACCCGGGAGCTGTTTTTT
CDR3: CSVAISTRELFF

V: TRBV2
D: NA
J: TRBJ1-1
size: NA
DNA: TGTGCCAGCATAGGGGTCGTAGACACTGAAGCTTTCTTT
CDR3: CASIGVVDTEAFF

V: TRBV6-6
D: NA
J: TRBJ1-1
size: NA
DNA: TGTGCCAGCAGTTACGGGGCGGGGAGCCGGCCCACTGAAGCTTTCTTT
CDR3: CASSYGAGSRPTEAFF

V: TRBV7-9
D: NA
J: TRBJ1-2
size: NA
DNA: TGTGCCAGCAGCCCCCAGGGACACGGCTACACCTTC
CDR3: CASSPQGHGYTF

V: TRBV6-2/TRBV6-3
D: TRBD2
J: TRBJ2-1
size: NA
DNA: TGTGCCAGCAGTTCCCCCGCTAGCGGATTTAACAATGAGCAGTTCTTC
CDR3: CASSSPASGFNNEQFF

V: TRBV9
D: NA
J: TRBJ1-2
size: NA
DNA: TGTGCCAGCAGCACTTGGGGGGGGCCTAACTATGGCTACACCTTC
CDR3: CASSTWGGPNYGYTF

V: TRBV6-5
D: NA
J: TRBJ1-5
size: NA
DNA: TGTGCCAGCACCGATCGACAGGTTAATCAGCCCCAGCATTTT
CDR3: CASTDRQVNQPQHF

V: TRBV6-5
D: TRBD2
J: TRBJ2-5
size: NA
DNA: TGTGCCAGCAGTCCGGGACGGCGGGAGAAAGAGACCCAGTACTTC
CDR3: CASSPGRREKETQYF

V: TRBV7-8
D: NA
J: TRBJ1-3
size: NA
DNA: TGTGCCAGCAGCTTAGGCTCTTGGCAGGGACTTCTCTCTGGAAACACCATATATTTT
CDR3: CASSLGSWQGLLSGNTIYF

V: TRBV2
D: NA
J: TRBJ2-7
size: few
DNA: TGTGCCAGCCAAGAGAGCTCCTACGAGCAGTACTTC
CDR3: CASQESSYEQYF

V: TRBV15
D: NA
J: TRBJ1-1
size: few
DNA: TGTGCCACCAGCCAGGGTTTGAACACTGAAGCTTTCTTT
CDR3: CATSQGLNTEAFF

V: TRBV5-1
D: TRBD2
J: TRBJ2-3
size: NA
DNA: TGCGCCAGCAGCAATAGCGGGGACCTCACAGATACGCAGTATTTT
CDR3: CASSNSGDLTDTQYF

V: TRBV19
D: TRBD2
J: TRBJ2-1
size: NA
DNA: TGTGCCAGTAGAAAAGGGTCCGGCGGGGGGTACAATGAGCAGTTCTTC
CDR3: CASRKGSGGGYNEQFF

V: TRBV28
D: TRBD2
J: TRBJ2-7
size: NA
DNA: TGTGCCAGCAGTTTAGGACCGACTAGCGGGCTAGGCTCCTACGAGCAGTACTTC
CDR3: CASSLGPTSGLGSYEQYF

V: TRBV24-1
D: TRBD2
J: TRBJ2-7
size: NA
DNA: TGTGCCACCAGTGAGTCACTAGCGGGAGGGCCGAGGGAGCAGTACTTC
CDR3: CATSESLAGGPREQYF

V: TRBV11-3
D: TRBD2
J: TRBJ2-1
size: NA
DNA: TGTGCCAGCAGCTTAGCTGGGACTAGCGGGAGGAATGAGCAGTTCTTC
CDR3: CASSLAGTSGRNEQFF

V: TRBV6-2/TRBV6-3
D: TRBD1
J: TRBJ1-5
size: NA
DNA: TGTGCCAGCAGTTACTGGGACAGGCCCAATCAGCCCCAGCATTTT
CDR3: CASSYWDRPNQPQHF

V: TRBV6-2/TRBV6-3
D: TRBD1
J: TRBJ1-1
size: NA
DNA: TGTGCCAGCAGTCGATACTACACAGGGGTAAGCACTGAAGCTTTCTTT
CDR3: CASSRYYTGVSTEAFF

V: TRBV5-5
D: NA
J: TRBJ1-5
size: NA
DNA: TGTGCCAGCAGCTTGGAGCGCCGGTCACCCCAGCATTTT
CDR3: CASSLERRSPQHF

V: TRBV7-9
D: NA
J: TRBJ2-7
size: NA
DNA: TGTGCCAGCAGCTACACAGGAATGAGCGAGCAGTACTTC
CDR3: CASSYTGMSEQYF

V: TRBV7-9
D: TRBD2
J: TRBJ2-3
size: NA
DNA: TGTGCCGGCAGCCCCCCTCGAGCGGGGGTCACAGATACGCAGTATTTT
CDR3: CAGSPPRAGVTDTQYF

V: TRBV3-1/TRBV3-2
D: TRBD1
J: TRBJ1-2
size: NA
DNA: TGTGCCAGCAGCCAAGGAGGACGAGGGGGCGGCTACACCTTC
CDR3: CASSQGGRGGGYTF

V: TRBV7-2
D: TRBD1
J: TRBJ2-1
size: NA
DNA: TGTGCCAGCAGCTCGACAGGGAGCTCCTACAATGAGCAGTTCTTC
CDR3: CASSSTGSSYNEQFF

V: TRBV28
D: NA
J: TRBJ2-5
size: NA
DNA: TGTGCCAGCAGTTCACAAACAGGGTTAGAGACCCAGTACTTC
CDR3: CASSSQTGLETQYF

V: TRBV7-7
D: TRBD1
J: TRBJ2-7
size: NA
DNA: TGTGCCAGCAGTTCTTACAGGGGCTACGAGCAGTACTTC
CDR3: CASSSYRGYEQYF

V: TRBV7-3
D: NA
J: TRBJ2-1
size: once
DNA: TGTGCCAGCAGCTTAGGGGTAGCGTCCTACAATGAGCAGTTCTTC
CDR3: CASSLGVASYNEQFF

V: TRBV2
D: NA
J: TRBJ1-1
size: few
DNA: TGTGCCAGCAGTGTAGGGGGAGGGACTGAAGCTTTCTTT
CDR3: CASSVGGGTEAFF

V: TRBV2
D: NA
J: TRBJ1-5
size: NA
DNA: TGTGCCAGCAGGGCAGTAAAAAATCAGCCCCAGCATTTT
CDR3: CASRAVKNQPQHF